The T cell receptor (beta chain) described here comes from a study of blood T cell repertoires in COVID-19. As for the study in general: Acute-phase and convalescent COVID-19 samples originated in the United States, Italy and Spain.

Cohort 3 donors were reported recovered after two negative PCRs, clearance, or symptom resolution. Germline CDR1 GTSNPN, CDR2 SVGIG (reference sequence). Trimming took 1 base from V and 7 from J, leaving 8 bases between them. The CDR3 spans 11 residues. The authors' processing: Reference gene primer amplification yielded estimated nucleated cell counts. Sequenced by immunoSEQ multiplex PCR; TCRdb stores in-frame clones only, minus some. D and trimming were read from the DNA, whereas the V and J calls and clone size are those reported in that table. The sample comprises under 150,000 clones, about 82% of which are singletons, and 6.2% rests with the top ten.

Specimen: PBMCs or T cells enriched from blood (not recorded which). The V gene is TRBV30, the J gene TRBJ2-7, with D possibly matching TRBD2 (5 bases). The TCR was taken from a woman aged 40 to 55 who had recovered from COVID-19. CDR3 amino acids: CAWSARGEQYF. The CDR3 bases are TGTGCCTGGAGTGCCCGCGGGGAGCAGTACTTC.